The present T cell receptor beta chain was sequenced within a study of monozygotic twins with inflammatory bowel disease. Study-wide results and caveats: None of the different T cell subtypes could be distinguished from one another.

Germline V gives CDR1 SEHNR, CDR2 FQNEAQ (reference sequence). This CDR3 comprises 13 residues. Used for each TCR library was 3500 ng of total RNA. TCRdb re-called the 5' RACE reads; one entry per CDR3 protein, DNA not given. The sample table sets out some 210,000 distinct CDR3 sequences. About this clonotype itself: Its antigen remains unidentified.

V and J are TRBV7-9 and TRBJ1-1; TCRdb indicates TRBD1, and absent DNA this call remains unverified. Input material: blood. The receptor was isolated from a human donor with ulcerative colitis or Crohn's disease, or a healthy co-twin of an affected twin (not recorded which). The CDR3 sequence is CASSFAPVTEAFF.